Listed here are 9 T cell receptor beta chains from one sample, sequenced in a study of OX40 agonist ivuxolimab in advanced cancers. Here immunoSEQ multiplex PCR was the method, and the copy in TCRdb shows in-frame clones only, minus some. The table records fewer than 65,000 clones, roughly 82% of them present only once. The source was CD4+ or CD8+ T cells sorted from blood, collected in a trial of the OX40 agonist ivuxolimab. The receptors were sampled from an adult with an advanced solid tumor such as melanoma, head and neck, liver or kidney cancer.

The count of this clone is one. This sequence joins TRBV6-5 and TRBJ1-5; the D gene is possibly TRBD1 (5 bases). The CDR3 extends over 14 amino acids. The germline V gene encodes CDR1 MNHEY and CDR2 SVGAGI. V lost 7 bases and J 5 bases, leaving 15 bases between the germline ends. This CDR3 is CASTGQGPDQPQHF. The CDR3 nucleotides are TGTGCCAGCACAGGGCAGGGCCCGGATCAGCCCCAGCATTTT.

This clone appeared once. This rearrangement joins TRBV9 to TRBJ1-2; 8 bases agree with TRBD1. The CDR3 sequence is 13 residues long. From germline, CDR1 is SGDLS and CDR2 YYNGEE. V lost 3 bases and J lost 6; bases outside the gene matches: 4. The CDR3 nucleotides are TGTGCCAGCAGCGCCGACAGGGGCCATGGCTACACCTTC. Translating gives CASSADRGHGYTF.

The chain joins TRBV6-1 to TRBJ2-3; D is perhaps TRBD2 (5 bases). The length of the CDR3 is 15 residues. The germline gives CDR1 MNHNS, CDR2 SASEGT. Between the trimmed V and J ends, which lost 3 bases and 1 base, there was a span of 11 bases. CDR3 sequence (DNA): TGTGCCAGCAGTGATAGAGGGTCCCGCACAGATACGCAGTATTTT. Its protein is CASSDRGSRTDTQYF.

The rearrangement links TRBV7-2 to TRBJ1-2, with D possibly matching TRBD1 (5 bases). This CDR3 comprises 15 residues. Germline loops: CDR1 SGHTA, CDR2 FQGNSA. V was clipped by 1 base and J by 7 bases, with 16 bases between them. The CDR3, as DNA: TGTGCCAGCAGCTTAGATGTAGGCAGGGAGGGTGGCTACACCTTC. It encodes CASSLDVGREGGYTF.

CDR3 protein: CASSFRELYGYTF. The CDR3 DNA reads TGTGCCAGCAGCTTCCGGGAGCTCTATGGCTACACCTTC. The chain employs TRBV6-5 and TRBJ1-2; no clear D. The germline V gene encodes CDR1 MNHEY and CDR2 SVGAGI. Trimming removed 6 bases from V and 4 bases from J, with 12 bases in between. The CDR3 consists of 13 residues.

Only one count was recorded for this clone. Other DNA sequences in the sample encode the same CDR3. The chain has TRBV7-2 and TRBJ1-2; D remains ambiguous. This CDR3 is 11 amino acids long. Trimming stripped 1 base from V and 3 bases from J, with 0 bases between. CDR1 SGHTA and CDR2 FQGNSA come from the germline V gene. The CDR3 region is CASSLDYGYTF. The CDR3 DNA follows: TGTGCCAGCAGCTTAGACTATGGCTACACCTTC. The complete variable domain, with remaining parts taken from reference TRBV7-2 and TRBJ1-2, reads GAGVSQSPSNKVTEKGKDVELRCDPISGHTALYWYRQSLGQGLEFLIYFQGNSAPDKSGLPSDRFSAERTGGSVSTLTIQRTQQEDSAVYLCASSLDYGYTFGSGTRLTVV.

The rearrangement joins TRBV4-1 to TRBJ1-4, with D hard to call. The CDR3 is 15 amino acids. Deletions cut 6 bases from V and 0 bases from J, with 11 bases between. Germline CDR1 MGHRA, CDR2 YSYEKL. The CDR3 sequence: CASRPQFATNEKLFF. The CDR3 DNA reads TGCGCCAGCAGGCCGCAGTTTGCAACTAATGAAAAACTGTTTTTT.

The chain is built from TRBV11-3 and TRBJ1-1; 7 nucleotides align to TRBD1. Germline values: CDR1 SGHNT, CDR2 YENEEA. This CDR3 spans 13 amino acids. With V trimmed by 3 bases and J by 13 bases, 11 bases remained unmatched. This CDR3 reads CASSLGRGTDVFF. In DNA, the CDR3 is TGTGCCAGCAGCTTGGGGAGGGGGACAGATGTTTTCTTT.

This chain uses TRBV27 with TRBJ2-1, with 10 bases identical to TRBD2. CDR1 is MNHEY, CDR2 SMNVEV, per germline (reference sequence). V was pared by 6 bases and J by 0 bases, with 5 bases of the junction left unmatched. The CDR3 is made up of 16 amino acids. The chain's CDR3 is CASRSPSGSSYNEQFF. CDR3 nucleotide sequence: TGTGCCAGCAGGTCCCCTAGCGGGAGCTCCTACAATGAGCAGTTCTTC.